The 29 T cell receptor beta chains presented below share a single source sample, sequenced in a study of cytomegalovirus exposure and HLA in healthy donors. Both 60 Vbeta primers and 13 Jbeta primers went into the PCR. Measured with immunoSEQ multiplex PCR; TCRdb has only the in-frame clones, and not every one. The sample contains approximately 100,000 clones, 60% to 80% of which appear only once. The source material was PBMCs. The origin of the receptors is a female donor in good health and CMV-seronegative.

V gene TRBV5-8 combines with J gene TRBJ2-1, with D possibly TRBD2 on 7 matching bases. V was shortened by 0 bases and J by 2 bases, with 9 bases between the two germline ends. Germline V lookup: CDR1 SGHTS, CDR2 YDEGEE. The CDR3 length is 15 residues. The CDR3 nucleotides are TGTGCCAGCAGCTTGGAAGGGGGGGCCTACAATGAGCAGTTCTTC. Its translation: CASSLEGGAYNEQFF. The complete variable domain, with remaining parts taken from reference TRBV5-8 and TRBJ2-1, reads EAGVTQSPTHLIKTRGQQATLRCSPISGHTSVYWYQQALGLGLQFLLWYDEGEERNRGNFPPRFSGRQFPNYSSELNVNALELEDSALYLCASSLEGGAYNEQFFGPGTRLTVL.

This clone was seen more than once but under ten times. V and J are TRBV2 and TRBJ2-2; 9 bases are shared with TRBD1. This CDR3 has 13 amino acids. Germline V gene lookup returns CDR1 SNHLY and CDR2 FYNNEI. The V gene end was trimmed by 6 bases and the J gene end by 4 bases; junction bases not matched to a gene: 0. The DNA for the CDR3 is TGTGCCAGCAGGACAGGGGGCACCGGGGAGCTGTTTTTT. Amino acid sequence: CASRTGGTGELFF. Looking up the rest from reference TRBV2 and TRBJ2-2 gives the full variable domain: EPEVTQTPSHQVTQMGQEVILRCVPISNHLYFYWYRQILGQKVEFLVSFYNNEISEKSEIFDDQFSVERPDGSNFTLKIRSTKLEDSAMYFCASRTGGTGELFFGEGSRLTVL.

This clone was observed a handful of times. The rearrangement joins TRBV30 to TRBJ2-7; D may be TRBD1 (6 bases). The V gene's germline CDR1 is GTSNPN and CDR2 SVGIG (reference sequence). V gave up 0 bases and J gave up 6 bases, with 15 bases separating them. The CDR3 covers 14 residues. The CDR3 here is CAWSVLSLRGEQYF. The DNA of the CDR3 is TGTGCCTGGAGTGTTTTATCTCTCAGGGGCGAGCAGTACTTC.

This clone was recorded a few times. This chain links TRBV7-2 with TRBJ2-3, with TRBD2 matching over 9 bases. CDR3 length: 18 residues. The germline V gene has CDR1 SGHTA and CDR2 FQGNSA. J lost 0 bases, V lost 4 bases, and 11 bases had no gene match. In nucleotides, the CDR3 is TGTGCCAGCAGCTCTGCCCTCCGACTAGCGGAAAGCACAGATACGCAGTATTTT. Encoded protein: CASSSALRLAESTDTQYF.

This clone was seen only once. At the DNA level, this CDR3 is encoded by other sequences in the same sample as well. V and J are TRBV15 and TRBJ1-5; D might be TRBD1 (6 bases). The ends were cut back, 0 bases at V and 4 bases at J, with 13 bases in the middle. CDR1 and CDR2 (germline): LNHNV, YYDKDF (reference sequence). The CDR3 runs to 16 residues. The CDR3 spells CATSRDPQQGNQPQHF. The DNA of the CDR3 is TGTGCCACCAGCAGAGATCCCCAACAGGGAAATCAGCCCCAGCATTTT.

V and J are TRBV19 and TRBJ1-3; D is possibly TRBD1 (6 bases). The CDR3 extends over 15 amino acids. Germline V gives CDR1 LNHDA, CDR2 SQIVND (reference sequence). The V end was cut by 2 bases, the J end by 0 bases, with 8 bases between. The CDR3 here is CASSIWGHSGNTIYF. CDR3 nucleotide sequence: TGTGCCAGTAGTATATGGGGACACTCTGGAAACACCATATATTTT.

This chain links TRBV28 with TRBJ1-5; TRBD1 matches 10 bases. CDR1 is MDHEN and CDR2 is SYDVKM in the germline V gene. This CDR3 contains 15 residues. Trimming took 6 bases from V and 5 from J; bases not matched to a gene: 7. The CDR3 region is CASSPGTGVYQPQHF. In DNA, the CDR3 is TGTGCCAGCAGCCCCGGGACAGGGGTTTATCAGCCCCAGCATTTT.

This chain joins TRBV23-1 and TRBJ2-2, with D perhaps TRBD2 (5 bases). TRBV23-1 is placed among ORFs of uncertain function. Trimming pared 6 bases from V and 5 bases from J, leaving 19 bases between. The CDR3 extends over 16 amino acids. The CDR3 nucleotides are TGCGCCAGCAGCCTCAAGGACTTAGGAAGGACCGGGGAGCTGTTTTTT. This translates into CASSLKDLGRTGELFF.

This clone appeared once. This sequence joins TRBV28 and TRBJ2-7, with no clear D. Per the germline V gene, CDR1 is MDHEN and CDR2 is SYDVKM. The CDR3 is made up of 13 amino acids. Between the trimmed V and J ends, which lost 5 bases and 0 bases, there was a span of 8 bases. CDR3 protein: CASSLSSSYEQYF. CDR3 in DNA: TGTGCCAGCAGTCTCTCCAGCTCCTACGAGCAGTACTTC.

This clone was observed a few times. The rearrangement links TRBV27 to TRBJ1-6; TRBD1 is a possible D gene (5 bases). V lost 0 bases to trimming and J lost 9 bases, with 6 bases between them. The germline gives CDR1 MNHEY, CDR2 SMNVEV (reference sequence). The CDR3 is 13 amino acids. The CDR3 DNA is TGTGCCAGCAGTTTATCGGGGGGTTCACCCCTCCACTTT. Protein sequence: CASSLSGGSPLHF.

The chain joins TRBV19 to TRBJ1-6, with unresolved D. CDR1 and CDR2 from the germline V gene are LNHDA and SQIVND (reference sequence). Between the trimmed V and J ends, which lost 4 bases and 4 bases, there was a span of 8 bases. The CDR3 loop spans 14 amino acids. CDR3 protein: CASSNRGYNSPLHF. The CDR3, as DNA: TGTGCCAGTAGTAACCGGGGTTATAATTCACCCCTCCACTTT.

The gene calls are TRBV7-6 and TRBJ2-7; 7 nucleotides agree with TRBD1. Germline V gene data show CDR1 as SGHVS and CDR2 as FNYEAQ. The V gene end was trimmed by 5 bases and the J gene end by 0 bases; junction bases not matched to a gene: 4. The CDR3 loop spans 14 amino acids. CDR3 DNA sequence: TGTGCCAGCAGCACCGGGACAGCCTCCTACGAGCAGTACTTC. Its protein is CASSTGTASYEQYF.

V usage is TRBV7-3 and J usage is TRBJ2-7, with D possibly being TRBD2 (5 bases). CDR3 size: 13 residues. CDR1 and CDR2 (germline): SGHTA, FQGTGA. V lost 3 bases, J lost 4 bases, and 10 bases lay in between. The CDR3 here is CASSFQRGYEQYF. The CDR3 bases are TGTGCCAGCAGCTTCCAACGGGGATACGAGCAGTACTTC.

The chain's CDR3 is CASTSSLAGVNEQFF. The CDR3 region has the DNA TGTGCCAGCACCTCATCACTAGCGGGAGTAAATGAGCAGTTCTTC. The genes are TRBV28 and TRBJ2-1, with 11 bases aligning to TRBD2. Trimming took 7 bases from V and 7 from J; bases not matched to a gene: 9. Germline V CDR1 and CDR2: MDHEN, SYDVKM. The CDR3 consists of 15 residues. The complete variable domain, with remaining parts taken from reference TRBV28 and TRBJ2-1, reads DVKVTQSSRYLVKRTGEKVFLECVQDMDHENMFWYRQDPGLGLRLIYFSYDVKMKEKGDIPEGYSVSREKKERFSLILESASTNQTSMYLCASTSSLAGVNEQFFGPGTRLTVL.

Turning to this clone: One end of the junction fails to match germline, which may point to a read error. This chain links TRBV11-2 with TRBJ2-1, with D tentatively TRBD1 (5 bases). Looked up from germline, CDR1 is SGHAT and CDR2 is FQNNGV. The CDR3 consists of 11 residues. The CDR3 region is CASSQGVNRLF. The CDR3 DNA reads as TGTGCCAGCAGCCAGGGCGTGAATAGGCTCTTC. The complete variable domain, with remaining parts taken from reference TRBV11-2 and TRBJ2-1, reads EAGVAQSPRYKIIEKRQSVAFWCNPISGHATLYWYQQILGQGPKLLIQFQNNGVVDDSQLPKDRFSAERLKGVDSTLKIQPAKLEDSAVYLCASSQGVNRLFGPGTRLTVL.

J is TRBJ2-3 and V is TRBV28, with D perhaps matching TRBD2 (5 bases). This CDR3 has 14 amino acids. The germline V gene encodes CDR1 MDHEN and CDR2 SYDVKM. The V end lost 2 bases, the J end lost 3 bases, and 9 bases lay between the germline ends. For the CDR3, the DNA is TGTGCCAGCAGTTTAAATAGCGCGACAGATACGCAGTATTTT. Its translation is CASSLNSATDTQYF.

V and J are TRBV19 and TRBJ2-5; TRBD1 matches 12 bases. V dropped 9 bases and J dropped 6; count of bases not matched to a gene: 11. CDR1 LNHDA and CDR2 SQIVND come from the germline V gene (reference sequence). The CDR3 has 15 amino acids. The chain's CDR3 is CARKTGTGGRKTQYF. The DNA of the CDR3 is TGTGCCAGGAAGACCGGGACAGGGGGCCGAAAGACCCAGTACTTC.

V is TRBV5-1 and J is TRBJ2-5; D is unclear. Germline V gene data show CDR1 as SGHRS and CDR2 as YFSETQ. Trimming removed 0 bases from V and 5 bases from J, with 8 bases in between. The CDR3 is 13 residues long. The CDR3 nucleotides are TGCGCCAGCAGCTTGGGGCCCTTGGAGACCCAGTACTTC. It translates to CASSLGPLETQYF.

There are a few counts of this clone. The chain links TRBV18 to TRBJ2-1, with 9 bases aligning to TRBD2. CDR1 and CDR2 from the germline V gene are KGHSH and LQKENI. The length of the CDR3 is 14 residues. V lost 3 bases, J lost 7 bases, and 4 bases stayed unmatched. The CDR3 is CASSPAGGWNEQFF. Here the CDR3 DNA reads TGTGCCAGCTCACCTGCGGGAGGGTGGAATGAGCAGTTCTTC.

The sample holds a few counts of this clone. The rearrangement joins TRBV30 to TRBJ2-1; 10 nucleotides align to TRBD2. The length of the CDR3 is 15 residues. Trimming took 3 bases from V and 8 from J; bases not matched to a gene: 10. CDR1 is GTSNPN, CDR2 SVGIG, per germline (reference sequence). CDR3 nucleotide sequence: TGTGCCTGGAGCGGGACTAGCGCCCGCCGTCATGAGCAGTTCTTC. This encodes CAWSGTSARRHEQFF.

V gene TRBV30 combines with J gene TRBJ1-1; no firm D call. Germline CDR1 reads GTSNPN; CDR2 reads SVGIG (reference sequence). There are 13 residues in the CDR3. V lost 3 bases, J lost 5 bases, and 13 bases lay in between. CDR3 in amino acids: CAWSRGDKTEAFF. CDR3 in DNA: TGTGCCTGGAGCCGGGGTGACAAGACTGAAGCTTTCTTT.

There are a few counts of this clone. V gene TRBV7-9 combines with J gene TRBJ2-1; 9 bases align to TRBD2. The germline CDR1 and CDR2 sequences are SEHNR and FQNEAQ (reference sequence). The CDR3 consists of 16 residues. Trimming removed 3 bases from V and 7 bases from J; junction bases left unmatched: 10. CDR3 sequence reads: CASSFRRREGRNEQFF. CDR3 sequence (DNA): TGTGCCAGCAGCTTCCGTCGGCGGGAGGGAAGGAATGAGCAGTTCTTC.

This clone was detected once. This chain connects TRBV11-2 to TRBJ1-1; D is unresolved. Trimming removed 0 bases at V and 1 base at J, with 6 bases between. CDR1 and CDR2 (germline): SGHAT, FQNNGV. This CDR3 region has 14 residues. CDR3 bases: TGTGCCAGCAGCTTAGAGCGGGGGAACACTGAAGCTTTCTTT. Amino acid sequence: CASSLERGNTEAFF.

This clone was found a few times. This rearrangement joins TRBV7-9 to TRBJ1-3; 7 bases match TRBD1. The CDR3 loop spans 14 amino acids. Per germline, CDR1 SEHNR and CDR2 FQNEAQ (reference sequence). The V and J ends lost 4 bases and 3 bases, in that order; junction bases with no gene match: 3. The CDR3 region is CASSSTGVGNTIYF. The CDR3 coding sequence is TGTGCCAGCAGCTCTACAGGGGTTGGAAACACCATATATTTT.

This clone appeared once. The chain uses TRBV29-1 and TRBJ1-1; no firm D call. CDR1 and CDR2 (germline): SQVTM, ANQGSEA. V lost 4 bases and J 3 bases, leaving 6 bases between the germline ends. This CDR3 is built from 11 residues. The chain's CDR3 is CSVARHTEAFF. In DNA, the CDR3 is TGCAGCGTTGCCAGGCACACTGAAGCTTTCTTT.

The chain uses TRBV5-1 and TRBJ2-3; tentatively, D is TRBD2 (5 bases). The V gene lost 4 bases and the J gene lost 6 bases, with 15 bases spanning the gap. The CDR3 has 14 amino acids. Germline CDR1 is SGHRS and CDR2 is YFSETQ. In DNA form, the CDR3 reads TGCGCCAGCAGCCCGGGGATACTTGCCGATACGCAGTATTTT. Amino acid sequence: CASSPGILADTQYF.

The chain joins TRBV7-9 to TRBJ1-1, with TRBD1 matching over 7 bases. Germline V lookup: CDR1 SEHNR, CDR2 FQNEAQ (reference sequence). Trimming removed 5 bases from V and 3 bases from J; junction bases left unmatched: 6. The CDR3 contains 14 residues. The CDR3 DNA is TGTGCCAGCAGCCAACAGGGGTGGGACACTGAAGCTTTCTTT. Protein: CASSQQGWDTEAFF.

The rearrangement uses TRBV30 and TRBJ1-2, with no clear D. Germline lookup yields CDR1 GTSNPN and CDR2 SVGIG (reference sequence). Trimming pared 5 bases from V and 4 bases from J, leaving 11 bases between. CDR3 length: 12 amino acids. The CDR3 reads CAWESRGYGYTF. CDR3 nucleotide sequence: TGTGCCTGGGAAAGTCGAGGCTATGGCTACACCTTC.

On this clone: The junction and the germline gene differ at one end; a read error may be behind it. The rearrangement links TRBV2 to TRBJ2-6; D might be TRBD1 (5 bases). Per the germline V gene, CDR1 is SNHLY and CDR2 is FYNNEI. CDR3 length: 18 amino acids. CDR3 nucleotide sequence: TGTGCCATCAGTGAAGAACGGACACCGAGCTCTGGGGCCAACGTCCTGACTTTC. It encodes CAISEERTPSSGANVLTF.